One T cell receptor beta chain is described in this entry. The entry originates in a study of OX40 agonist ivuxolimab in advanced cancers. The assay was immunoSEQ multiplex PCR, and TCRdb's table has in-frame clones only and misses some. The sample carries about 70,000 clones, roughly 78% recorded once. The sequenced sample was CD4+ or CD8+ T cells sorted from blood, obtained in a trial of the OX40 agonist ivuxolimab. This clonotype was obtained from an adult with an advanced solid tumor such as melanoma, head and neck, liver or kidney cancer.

Here the CDR3 DNA reads TGTGCCAGCTCACCGTACAGGGTTGACACCGGGGAGCTGTTTTTT. Protein product: CASSPYRVDTGELFF. The V gene is TRBV18, the J gene TRBJ2-2; a weak D match, TRBD1 (6 bases). The germline V gene has CDR1 KGHSH and CDR2 LQKENI. The CDR3 runs to 15 residues. The V end was cut by 3 bases, the J end by 3 bases, with 11 bases between.